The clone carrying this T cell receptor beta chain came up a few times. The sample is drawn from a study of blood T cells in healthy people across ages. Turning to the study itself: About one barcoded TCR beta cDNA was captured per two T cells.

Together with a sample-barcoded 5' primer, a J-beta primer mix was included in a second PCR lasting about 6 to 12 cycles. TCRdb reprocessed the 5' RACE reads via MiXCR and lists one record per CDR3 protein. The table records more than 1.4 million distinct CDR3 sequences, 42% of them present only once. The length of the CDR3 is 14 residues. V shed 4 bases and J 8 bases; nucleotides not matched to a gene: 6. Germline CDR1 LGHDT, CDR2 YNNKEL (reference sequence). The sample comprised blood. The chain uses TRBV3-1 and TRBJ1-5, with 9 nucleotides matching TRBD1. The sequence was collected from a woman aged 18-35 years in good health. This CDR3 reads CASSPQGAGEPQHF. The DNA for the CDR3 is TGTGCCAGCAGCCCACAGGGGGCCGGCGAGCCCCAGCATTTT.